A selection of T cell receptor beta chains follows, all from one sample in a study of blood T cells in healthy people across ages. One entry per CDR3 protein, called by TCRdb with MiXCR from the 5' RACE reads. The table lists approximately 800,000 distinct CDR3 sequences, roughly three fifths of them singletons. Input material: blood. The source of these receptors is a man aged 40-49 years in good health. Both conserved end residues are part of each CDR3. D genes are given only for firm matches. Rows give clone size only sometimes, using once, few, many, or a class for an expanded clone.

d_gene,len,abundance,v_gene,j_gene,CDR3nt,CDR3aa
.,14,.,TRBV27,TRBJ2-2,TGTGCCAGCGGAAGGAAACTGAACACCGGGGAGCTGTTTTTT,CASGRKLNTGELFF
.,15,few,TRBV15,TRBJ2-1,TGTGCCACCAGCAGAGATCGAGGGGGATCAAATGAGCAGTTCTTC,CATSRDRGGSNEQFF
TRBD1,18,once,TRBV11-2,TRBJ2-3,TGTGCCAGCAGCCCCACTAACTATGGGACAGCATATTCCGATACGCAGTATTTT,CASSPTNYGTAYSDTQYF
.,16,.,TRBV5-4,TRBJ2-5,TGTGCCAGCAGCTTGGATGCCAGGGGTTCCCTAGATGAGCAGTACTTC,CASSLDARGSLDEQYF
.,15,.,TRBV3-1,TRBJ2-3,TGTGCCAGCAACTCCTTTAGCGGAACCACAGATGCGCAGTATTTT,CASNSFSGTTDAQYF
TRBD1,12,.,TRBV29-1,TRBJ1-4,TGCAGCACAGGGGGGGGGAATGAAAAACTGTTTTTT,CSTGGGNEKLFF
TRBD1,16,.,TRBV7-8,TRBJ1-2,TGTGCCAGCAGCTTGGAAGGACAGGGCTTGAGCTATGGCTACACCTTC,CASSLEGQGLSYGYTF
.,13,.,TRBV5-1,TRBJ1-2,TGCGCCAGCAGCCTGTCTGACAGCTATGGCTACACCTTC,CASSLSDSYGYTF
.,14,few,TRBV12-3/TRBV12-4,TRBJ1-5,TGTGCCAGCAGTCCCCGCGAGGGAAATCAGCCCCAGCATTTT,CASSPREGNQPQHF
.,13,.,TRBV20-1,TRBJ1-4,TGCAGTGCTAGAAGTGTCCCCAATGAAAAACTGTTTTTT,CSARSVPNEKLFF
.,14,few,TRBV5-8,TRBJ1-4,TGTGCCAGCAGCCCAACAAGGGCCCCGGAAAAACTGTTTTTT,CASSPTRAPEKLFF
TRBD1,12,few,TRBV27,TRBJ1-2,TGTGCCAGCAGTTTTCCGGGACAGGGCTACACCTTC,CASSFPGQGYTF
.,13,.,TRBV6-5,TRBJ1-6,TGTGCCACAGGGAGAGGATATAATTCACCCCTCCACTTT,CATGRGYNSPLHF
.,14,.,TRBV7-2,TRBJ2-4,TGTGCCAGCAGCTTAGGAGGGGTCCAGTGGTCGCAGTACTTC,CASSLGGVQWSQYF
TRBD1,13,.,TRBV29-1,TRBJ2-1,TGCAGTGTTGTTGACAGGGGCTACAATGAGCAGTTCTTC,CSVVDRGYNEQFF
TRBD2,15,once,TRBV11-3,TRBJ2-5,TGTGCCAGCAGCCCCTCGGCTAGCGGAACCTACGGGCAGTACTTC,CASSPSASGTYGQYF
.,14,.,TRBV6-5,TRBJ1-1,TGTGCCAGCAGTTATACGACCCTGAACACTGAAGCTTTCTTT,CASSYTTLNTEAFF
TRBD1,16,.,TRBV7-9,TRBJ2-3,TGTGCCAGCACCCTACAGGGGGTTCAGCCCACAGATACGCAGTATTTT,CASTLQGVQPTDTQYF
.,16,.,TRBV28,TRBJ1-2,TGTGCCAGCAGTTTAGGGATGCGCGTTACTAACTATGGCTACACCTTC,CASSLGMRVTNYGYTF
.,12,.,TRBV29-1,TRBJ1-2,TGCAGCGTTGAAGGAGCAGGGAGGTTGGGCACCTTC,CSVEGAGRLGTF
.,16,.,TRBV24-1,TRBJ2-5,TGTGCCACCAGTGATTTGAATACTGCGGAGCAAGAGACCCAGTACTTC,CATSDLNTAEQETQYF
TRBD1,18,.,TRBV11-3,TRBJ2-2,TGTGCCAGCAGCTTAGACCCCTGGACAGGGGTAAACACCGGGGAGCTGTTTTTT,CASSLDPWTGVNTGELFF
.,12,.,TRBV7-9,TRBJ2-1,TGTGCCAGCAGCCTAACCTACAATGAGCAGTTCTTC,CASSLTYNEQFF
.,13,.,TRBV27,TRBJ2-5,TGTGCCAGCAGTTTTTTGGGGACGGAGACCCAGTACTTC,CASSFLGTETQYF
TRBD1,13,.,TRBV7-2,TRBJ2-5,TGTGCCAGCAGCGCCGGGTCAGGACAGGTGGAGTACTTC,CASSAGSGQVEYF
.,11,.,TRBV10-3,TRBJ2-1,TGTGCCAGCCGAATCGCCAATGAGCAGTTCTTC,CASRIANEQFF
.,16,.,TRBV20-1,TRBJ2-1,TGCAGTGCTTCCCTCACCACGGCGGTATCCTACAATGAGCAGTTCTTC,CSASLTTAVSYNEQFF